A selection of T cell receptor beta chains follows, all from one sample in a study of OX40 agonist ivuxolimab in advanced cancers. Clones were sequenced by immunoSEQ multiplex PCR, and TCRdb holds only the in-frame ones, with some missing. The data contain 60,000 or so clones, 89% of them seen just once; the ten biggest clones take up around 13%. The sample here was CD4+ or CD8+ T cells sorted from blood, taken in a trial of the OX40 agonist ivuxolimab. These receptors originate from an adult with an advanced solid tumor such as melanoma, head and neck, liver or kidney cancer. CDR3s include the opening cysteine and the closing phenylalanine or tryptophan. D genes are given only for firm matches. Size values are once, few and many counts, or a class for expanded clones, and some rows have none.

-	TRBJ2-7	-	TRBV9	TGTGCCAGCAGCGTAGATGGTGGGTTCGACGAGCAGTACTTC	CASSVDGGFDEQYF
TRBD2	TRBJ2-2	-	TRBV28	TGTGCCAGTCAAAGCCGGCCGACTAGCCGAAAAGACACCGGGGAGCTGTTTTTT	CASQSRPTSRKDTGELFF
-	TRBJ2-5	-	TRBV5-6	TGTGCCAGCAGCTTGGAGGGGCAAGAGACCCAGTACTTC	CASSLEGQETQYF
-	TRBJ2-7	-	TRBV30	TGTGCCTGGAGTAAGGGGATGACCTACGAGCAGTACTTC	CAWSKGMTYEQYF
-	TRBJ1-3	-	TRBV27	TGTGCCAGCAGTTTAATTCCCGGAAACACCATATATTTT	CASSLIPGNTIYF
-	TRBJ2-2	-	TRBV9	TGTGCCAGCAGCCCCACACCGGGGCGCGTCGGGGAGCTGTTTTTT	CASSPTPGRVGELFF
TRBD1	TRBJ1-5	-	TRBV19	TGTGCCAGTAGTTTCCTACCCGGACAGGGGGCAGGAAGCAATCAGCCCCAGCATTTT	CASSFLPGQGAGSNQPQHF
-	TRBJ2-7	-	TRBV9	TGTGCCAGCAGCGTAGGAGGGAGTCCGTCCTACGAGCAGTACTTC	CASSVGGSPSYEQYF
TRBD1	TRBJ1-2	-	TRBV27	TGTGCCAGCAGTTTAAATCCCGGGACAGGGTGGGGCTACACCTTC	CASSLNPGTGWGYTF
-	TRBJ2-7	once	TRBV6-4	TGTGCCAGCAGTGACTCTAAGGGTGAGCAGTACTTC	CASSDSKGEQYF
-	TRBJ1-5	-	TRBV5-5	TGTGCCAGCGGCCCCGGGCCCAATCAGCCCCAGCATTTT	CASGPGPNQPQHF
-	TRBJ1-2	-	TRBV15	TGTGCCACCAGCAGAGATCGGATCTCGGGCAGAACGTATGGCTACACCTTC	CATSRDRISGRTYGYTF
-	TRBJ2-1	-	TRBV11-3	TGTGCCAGCAGCTTAGATCCCACAGGGTCCTACAATGAGCAGTTCTTC	CASSLDPTGSYNEQFF
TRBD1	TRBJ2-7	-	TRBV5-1	TGCGCCAGCAGCTTGGCACAGGGGGCGTACGAGCAGTACTTC	CASSLAQGAYEQYF
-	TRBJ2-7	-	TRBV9	TGTGCCAGCAGCGTAGGGGGGTCCCTTACCTACGAGCAGTACTTC	CASSVGGSLTYEQYF
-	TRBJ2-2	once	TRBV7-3	TGTGCCAGCAGCCCCGAGTTAGGTACCGGGGAGCTGTTTTTT	CASSPELGTGELFF